The 21 T cell receptor beta chains reported below all come from one sample, sequenced in a study of CD8 T cells in Susac syndrome. Roughly 0.45 to 1 ug RNA was reverse transcribed with random hexamers. TCRdb reprocessed the immunoSEQ multiplex PCR reads with MiXCR, giving one entry per CDR3 protein. This sample yields 110,000 or so distinct CDR3 sequences, of which 94% are seen a single time; 0.098% belongs to the top ten. The specimen was CD4+ T cells from PBMCs. These receptors all stem from a human donor in good health.

The gene calls are TRBV2 and TRBJ2-3, with D uncertain. The CDR3 consists of 13 residues. V lost 6 bases and J lost 7, with 14 bases in between. Germline V gene data show CDR1 as SNHLY and CDR2 as FYNNEI. The CDR3, as DNA: TGTGCCAGCAGCGGGTTAGCAGGCAATACGCAGTATTTT. It is translated as CASSGLAGNTQYF.

The chain combines TRBV29-1 with TRBJ1-1; the match to TRBD1 covers 7 bases. Unmatched junction bases numbered 2, after V lost 2 bases and J lost 5 bases. The germline gives CDR1 SQVTM, CDR2 ANQGSEA. There are 12 residues in the CDR3. The chain's CDR3 is CSVEQGVTEAFF. The CDR3 DNA reads TGCAGCGTTGAACAGGGGGTGACTGAAGCTTTCTTT.

The CDR3 DNA reads TGCGCCAGCAGCTTGGCGGGGCAGGGCGACGAAAAACTGTTTTTT. Residues: CASSLAGQGDEKLFF. The chain combines TRBV5-1 with TRBJ1-4, with D possibly matching TRBD1 (5 bases). Trimming shortened V by 0 bases and J by 8 bases, and 14 bases separated the two germline ends. The germline gives CDR1 SGHRS, CDR2 YFSETQ. The CDR3 loop spans 15 amino acids.

The chain employs TRBV27 and TRBJ1-1; D is possibly TRBD1 (6 bases). The CDR3 consists of 15 residues. Per germline, CDR1 MNHEY and CDR2 SMNVEV (reference sequence). Trimming shortened V by 5 bases and J by 1 base, and 14 bases separated the two germline ends. CDR3: CASSPPPQGNTEAFF. CDR3 nucleotide sequence: TGTGCCAGCAGTCCACCCCCACAGGGGAACACTGAAGCTTTCTTT.

V gene TRBV30 combines with J gene TRBJ1-1, with D hard to call. Germline values: CDR1 GTSNPN, CDR2 SVGIG (reference sequence). Trimming stripped 4 bases from V and 0 bases from J, with 9 bases between. This CDR3 comprises 13 residues. The CDR3: CAWKSEMNTEAFF. The CDR3 nucleotides are TGTGCCTGGAAAAGTGAAATGAACACTGAAGCTTTCTTT.

This clonotype was seen once. V is TRBV20-1 and J is TRBJ2-4; 8 bases map to TRBD2. Trimming took 3 bases from V and 3 from J; bases not matched to a gene: 19. Germline loops: CDR1 DFQATT, CDR2 SNEGSKA (reference sequence). The CDR3 contains 19 residues. The DNA for the CDR3 is TGCAGTGCTAGTCCCGTTTCGGCGGGAGGCCCGGAAGGCAAAAACATTCAGTACTTC. Translating it yields CSASPVSAGGPEGKNIQYF.

V usage is TRBV20-1 and J usage is TRBJ1-4, with no clear D. The V end lost 0 bases, the J end lost 8 bases, and 10 bases lay between the germline ends. Per germline, CDR1 DFQATT and CDR2 SNEGSKA (reference sequence). This CDR3 is 13 amino acids long. The CDR3 is CSARDGGGEKLFF. DNA of the CDR3: TGCAGTGCTAGAGATGGCGGAGGGGAAAAACTGTTTTTT.

The rearrangement joins TRBV12-3 or TRBV12-4 to TRBJ2-5; D is unresolved. This CDR3 has 12 amino acids. The V end was cut by 6 bases, the J end by 7 bases, with 12 bases between. The CDR3 coding sequence is TGTGCCAGCAGCCCTGACGGCGGGACCCAGTACTTC. It codes for CASSPDGGTQYF.

The chain is built from TRBV12-3 or TRBV12-4 and TRBJ2-5; perhaps TRBD2 as D (6 bases). V was cut by 3 bases and J by 7 bases, with 15 bases left in between. This CDR3 contains 14 residues. The CDR3 DNA reads as TGTGCCAGCAGTTTTGGGGACTCCTCCGGGACCCAGTACTTC. This sequence encodes CASSFGDSSGTQYF.

The chain recombines TRBV27 with TRBJ1-2; tentatively, D is TRBD1 (6 bases). This CDR3 region has 14 residues. The germline V gene encodes CDR1 MNHEY and CDR2 SMNVEV (reference sequence). Trimming took 3 bases from V and 4 from J, leaving 12 bases between them. CDR3 in DNA: TGTGCCAGCAGTTTTGTGGGGGCCGGCTATGGCTACACCTTC. Its translation: CASSFVGAGYGYTF.

This chain links TRBV7-3 with TRBJ2-5; 9 bases map to TRBD2. V shed 3 bases and J 5 bases; nucleotides not matched to a gene: 1. CDR1 SGHTA and CDR2 FQGTGA come from the germline V gene. The CDR3 length is 13 residues. For the CDR3, the DNA is TGTGCCAGCAGCTTTGGACTAGCGGAGACCCAGTACTTC. Its translation is CASSFGLAETQYF.

This chain joins TRBV7-9 and TRBJ1-1; 8 bases match TRBD1. CDR1 and CDR2 (germline): SEHNR, FQNEAQ (reference sequence). With V trimmed by 2 bases and J by 11 bases, 4 bases remained unmatched. The CDR3 sequence is 12 residues long. For the CDR3, the DNA is TGTGCCAGCAGCTTAAGGACAGGGCGCGCTTTCTTT. The encoded protein is CASSLRTGRAFF.

The genes are TRBV2 and TRBJ1-1; tentative D call: TRBD1 (5 bases). The CDR3 runs 13 residues. Per germline, CDR1 SNHLY and CDR2 FYNNEI. V was trimmed by 6 bases and J by 1 base, leaving 9 bases between them. CDR3 bases: TGTGCCAGCAGGTTGACAGAGAACACTGAAGCTTTCTTT. This encodes CASRLTENTEAFF.

J is TRBJ1-5 and V is TRBV18; weak D call: TRBD1 (5 bases). This CDR3 has 14 residues. From germline, CDR1 is KGHSH and CDR2 LQKENI. V gave up 5 bases and J gave up 2 bases, with 10 bases separating them. The DNA for the CDR3 is TGTGCCAGCTCATCAAGGGGCGGCAATCAGCCCCAGCATTTT. It translates to CASSSRGGNQPQHF.

The table lists this clonotype with a count of one. The chain has TRBV7-8 and TRBJ2-7; D gene uncertain. The CDR3 covers 15 residues. Germline assignment: CDR1 SGHVS and CDR2 FQNEAQ. V dropped 1 base and J dropped 7 bases, with 17 bases sitting between them. CDR3 region: CASSLVPIPRGEQYF. The CDR3 nucleotides read TGTGCCAGCAGCTTAGTTCCTATCCCGCGAGGAGAGCAGTACTTC.

This clonotype was seen once. V gene TRBV5-8 combines with J gene TRBJ1-2, with 9 nucleotides matching TRBD1. CDR3 length equals 16 residues. V dropped 3 bases and J dropped 5; count of bases not matched to a gene: 11. Germline assignment: CDR1 SGHTS and CDR2 YDEGEE. In DNA, the CDR3 is TGTGCCAGCAGCTGGGCCGGGACAGGGAAAGGGTATGGCTACACCTTC. Its protein is CASSWAGTGKGYGYTF.

The chain is built from TRBV3-1 and TRBJ2-1, with D uncertain. Trimming cost V 4 bases and J 0 bases, with 7 bases left between them. CDR1 LGHDT and CDR2 YNNKEL come from the germline V gene (reference sequence). This CDR3 contains 14 residues. In nucleotides, the CDR3 is TGTGCCAGCAGCCCATTTACCTCCTACAATGAGCAGTTCTTC. This codes for CASSPFTSYNEQFF.

The rearrangement uses TRBV5-1 and TRBJ2-5, with 11 bases aligning to TRBD2. The CDR3 totals 15 residues. The junction had 3 bases not matched to a gene; V was cut back by 0 bases and J by 5 bases. Per germline, CDR1 SGHRS and CDR2 YFSETQ. The CDR3 loop is CASSLVAGGGETQYF. Here the CDR3 DNA reads TGCGCCAGCAGCTTGGTAGCGGGAGGGGGCGAGACCCAGTACTTC. Based on the CDR3 plus reference TRBV5-1 and TRBJ2-5, the full variable domain is KAGVTQTPRYLIKTRGQQVTLSCSPISGHRSVSWYQQTPGQGLQFLFEYFSETQRNKGNFPGRFSGRQFSNSRSEMNVSTLELGDSALYLCASSLVAGGGETQYFGPGTRLLVL.

The chain is built from TRBV12-3 or TRBV12-4 and TRBJ2-5; D remains ambiguous. V shed 7 bases and J shed 4 bases, with 13 bases lying between them. The CDR3 has 13 residues. In DNA form, the CDR3 reads TGTGCCAGCACGTCCCCCCGACGAGAGACCCAGTACTTC. This codes for CASTSPRRETQYF.

The genes are TRBV27 and TRBJ2-7; a possible D gene is TRBD1 (5 bases). Trimming took 8 bases from V and 4 from J, leaving 15 bases between them. The CDR3 loop spans 13 amino acids. The germline gives CDR1 MNHEY, CDR2 SMNVEV (reference sequence). The CDR3 protein is CASLQQGGYEQYF. DNA of the CDR3: TGTGCCAGCCTCCAGCAGGGTGGGTACGAGCAGTACTTC.

The V call is TRBV5-6, the J call TRBJ1-2; 7 bases fit TRBD1. Germline CDR1 SGHDT, CDR2 YYEEEE. Germline trimming cut 4 bases from V and 5 bases from J; bases unmatched to any gene: 14. This CDR3 comprises 16 residues. The CDR3 protein is CASSETGTMSLYGYTF. DNA for the CDR3: TGTGCCAGCAGCGAGACAGGGACTATGTCTCTTTATGGCTACACCTTC. The full variable domain, its missing parts supplied by reference TRBV5-6 and TRBJ1-2, is DAGVTQSPTHLIKTRGQQVTLRCSPKSGHDTVSWYQQALGQGPQFIFQYYEEEERQRGNFPDRFSGHQFPNYSSELNVNALLLGDSALYLCASSETGTMSLYGYTFGSGTRLTVV.